This T cell receptor beta chain was recovered during a study of T cells after yellow fever vaccination. Using its own MiXCR run on the 5' RACE reads, TCRdb lists one record per CDR3 protein. This table holds approximately 550,000 distinct CDR3 sequences, 13% found once. Study outcomes and limitations: When the response was secondary, it was weaker but reached its peak faster, day 5 versus 15.

A few counts support this clonotype. As yet, its antigen is unknown. Germline CDR1 reads MNHEY; CDR2 reads SMNVEV (reference sequence). The CDR3 loop spans 15 amino acids. J was trimmed by 0 bases and V by 3 bases; bases with no gene match: 5. Sample: PBMCs, taken on the day of the yellow fever booster vaccination. The J gene is TRBJ2-7, the V gene TRBV27, with TRBD1 matching 7 bases. The sequence was obtained from a man in his thirties or forties who received the YFV17D yellow fever vaccine. The CDR3 region has the DNA TGTGCCAGCAGTTTGACAGGGCCCAGCTCCTACGAGCAGTACTTC. Residues: CASSLTGPSSYEQYF.